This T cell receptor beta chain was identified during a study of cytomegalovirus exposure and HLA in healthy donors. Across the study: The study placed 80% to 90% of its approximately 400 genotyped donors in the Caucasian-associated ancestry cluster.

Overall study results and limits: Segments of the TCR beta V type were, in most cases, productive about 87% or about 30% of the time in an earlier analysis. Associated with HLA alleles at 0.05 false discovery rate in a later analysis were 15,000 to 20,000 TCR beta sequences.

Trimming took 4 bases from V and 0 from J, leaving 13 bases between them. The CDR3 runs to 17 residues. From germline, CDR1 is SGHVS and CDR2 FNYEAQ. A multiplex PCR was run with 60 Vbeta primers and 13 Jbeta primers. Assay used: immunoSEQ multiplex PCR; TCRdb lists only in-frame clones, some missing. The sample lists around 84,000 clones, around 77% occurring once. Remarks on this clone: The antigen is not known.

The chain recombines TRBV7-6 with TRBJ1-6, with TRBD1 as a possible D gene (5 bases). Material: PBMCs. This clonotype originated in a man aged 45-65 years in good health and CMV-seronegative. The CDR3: CASSWGLSSSYNSPLHF. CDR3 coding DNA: TGTGCCAGCAGCTGGGGACTCTCGAGCTCCTATAATTCACCCCTCCACTTT.